A single sample gave rise to the 32 T cell receptor beta chains below, sequenced in a study of T cells in Graves' hyperthyroidism and ophthalmopathy. What was amplified from RNA transcripts were TCR beta CDR3 regions. During a first-round RT-PCR of the TCR CDR3, the HTBI primer set was used. TCRdb re-called the multiplex PCR reads through MiXCR, storing one row per CDR3 protein. The sample shows fewer than 400,000 distinct CDR3 sequences, about 25% of them seen only once. The specimen was blood. Receptors originate from a middle-aged man with Graves' hyperthyroidism.

This sequence joins TRBV19 and TRBJ2-1; TRBD1 matches at 8 bases. The CDR3 has 14 residues. Germline assignment: CDR1 LNHDA and CDR2 SQIVND (reference sequence). The trim removed 5 bases at V and 8 bases at J, leaving 8 bases unmatched. The CDR3 loop is CASSLIGQGDEQFF. The CDR3 DNA reads TGTGCCAGTAGTCTCATTGGACAGGGCGATGAGCAGTTCTTC. Combining the CDR3 with reference TRBV19 and TRBJ2-1 gives the whole variable domain DGGITQSPKYLFRKEGQNVTLSCEQNLNHDAMYWYRQDPGQGLRLIYYSQIVNDFQKGDIAEGYSVSREKKESFPLTVTSAQKNPTAFYLCASSLIGQGDEQFFGPGTRLTVL.

This clonotype was seen a few times. This sequence joins TRBV6-1 and TRBJ2-2; D is uncertain. Trimming left V 4 bases short and J 6 bases short, with 0 bases between. CDR3 length: 10 residues. CDR1 and CDR2 from the germline V gene are MNHNS and SASEGT. The CDR3 is CASSAGELFF. The CDR3 bases are TGTGCCAGCAGTGCCGGGGAGCTGTTTTTT.

The rearrangement joins TRBV20-1 to TRBJ2-1; 10 bases map to TRBD2. The CDR3 spans 16 residues. V was pared by 3 bases and J by 4 bases, with 9 bases of the junction left unmatched. Germline lookup yields CDR1 DFQATT and CDR2 SNEGSKA (reference sequence). The chain's CDR3 is CSASFRAGGPYNEQFF. The DNA of the CDR3 is TGCAGTGCTAGTTTCAGAGCGGGAGGGCCATACAATGAGCAGTTCTTC.

The sample holds many counts of this clonotype. The CDR3 here is CASSRQGNQPQHF. The CDR3 DNA reads TGTGCCAGCAGCCGACAGGGGAATCAGCCCCAGCATTTT. This chain uses TRBV6-2 or TRBV6-3 with TRBJ1-5, with 8 positions matching TRBD1. The V gene's germline CDR1 is MNHEY and CDR2 SVGEGT. The length of the CDR3 is 13 residues. Trimming took 6 bases from V and 4 from J; bases not matched to a gene: 2.

The sample holds many counts of this clonotype. The chain couples TRBV5-1 to TRBJ2-3; D gene uncertain. Deletions cut 0 bases from V and 2 bases from J, with 13 bases between. The CDR3 is 16 residues long. The germline CDR1 and CDR2 sequences are SGHRS and YFSETQ. Here the CDR3 reads CASSLVVPPVTDTQYF. DNA of the CDR3: TGCGCCAGCAGCTTGGTCGTGCCGCCAGTCACAGATACGCAGTATTTT.

This clonotype was seen a few times. CDR3 coding DNA: TGTGCCAGCAGCCCACAGATGGGACATCCCGGGGAGCTGTTTTTT. Amino acids: CASSPQMGHPGELFF. V and J are TRBV7-9 and TRBJ2-2; maybe TRBD1 (6 bases). This CDR3 has 15 amino acids. V gave up 5 bases and J gave up 6 bases, with 16 bases separating them. The germline V gene has CDR1 SEHNR and CDR2 FQNEAQ (reference sequence).

A remark on this clonotype: The germline gene is not matched at one end of the junction; a read error may be the cause. J is TRBJ2-3 and V is TRBV30; D is possibly TRBD2 (6 bases). CDR3 length: 12 residues. From germline, CDR1 is GTSNPN and CDR2 SVGIG (reference sequence). The CDR3 bases are TGTGCCTGGAGCGCCTCGGGGGATACGCGGTATTTT. Residues: CAWSASGDTRYF.

This chain uses TRBV20-1 with TRBJ2-7; the match to TRBD2 covers 8 bases. Germline V CDR1 and CDR2: DFQATT, SNEGSKA (reference sequence). The CDR3 consists of 14 residues. With 3 bases clipped from V and 5 bases from J, the junction kept 9 bases outside the gene matches. The CDR3 loop is CSASSPYSGNEQYF. CDR3 DNA sequence: TGCAGTGCTAGTTCCCCATATAGCGGGAACGAGCAGTACTTC.

The gene calls are TRBV11-2 and TRBJ2-1; TRBD2 might be the D (8 bases). The CDR3 spans 18 residues. Trimming removed 5 bases at V and 2 bases at J, with 22 bases between. CDR1 and CDR2 from the germline V gene are SGHAT and FQNNGV. CDR3 bases: TGTGCCAGCAGCCCCCCCGGGAGGGCAGGGGGTCCCTACAATGAGCAGTTCTTC. Residues: CASSPPGRAGGPYNEQFF.

In its sample, this clonotype was seen a few times. J is TRBJ1-1 and V is TRBV20-1, with 9 nucleotides matching TRBD1. V trimming: 6 bases; J trimming: 5 bases; junction bases outside the gene matches: 7. The CDR3 spans 13 residues. Germline-derived CDR1 and CDR2 are DFQATT and SNEGSKA (reference sequence). CDR3 residues: CSATTGGKTEAFF. The CDR3 nucleotides are TGCAGTGCAACGACAGGGGGTAAGACTGAAGCTTTCTTT.

The chain is built from TRBV7-6 and TRBJ2-3; TRBD2 agrees at 7 bases. CDR3 length: 17 amino acids. CDR1 is SGHVS and CDR2 is FNYEAQ in the germline V gene. V gave up 4 bases and J gave up 2 bases; unmatched junction bases: 12. The CDR3 spells CASSSFGASGNTDTQYF. The CDR3 DNA sequence: TGTGCCAGCAGCTCCTTTGGGGCCAGCGGGAACACAGATACGCAGTATTTT.

The chain recombines TRBV7-9 with TRBJ1-2, with D possibly TRBD1 on 6 matching bases. Germline assignment: CDR1 SEHNR and CDR2 FQNEAQ (reference sequence). The CDR3 runs 15 residues. V lost 2 bases and J 7 bases, leaving 17 bases between the germline ends. The CDR3 region is CASSLPVTRGGGYTF. The CDR3 DNA reads TGTGCCAGCAGCTTACCGGTGACCAGGGGAGGTGGCTACACCTTC.

This clonotype has just a few counts. This chain connects TRBV20-1 to TRBJ2-7; 7 bases agree with TRBD2. With V trimmed by 7 bases and J by 4 bases, 7 bases remained unmatched. The CDR3 is 12 amino acids. Germline V gene sequence: CDR1 DFQATT, CDR2 SNEGSKA (reference sequence). DNA for the CDR3: TGCAGTGTGCGCGGGAGCTCTTACGAGCAGTACTTC. Translated, it gives CSVRGSSYEQYF.

This clonotype has only a few counts. V usage is TRBV28 and J usage is TRBJ1-2; D is perhaps TRBD1 (5 bases). V lost 11 bases and J lost 0, with 10 bases in between. Germline V gene lookup returns CDR1 MDHEN and CDR2 SYDVKM. CDR3 length equals 12 residues. The CDR3 bases are TGTGCCGGGGCGACACCTAACTATGGCTACACCTTC. Translating gives CAGATPNYGYTF.

The rearrangement uses TRBV29-1 and TRBJ1-1; 9 bases line up with TRBD1. The V segment lost 5 bases and the J segment 6 bases; nucleotides outside the gene matches: 10. The V gene's germline CDR1 is SQVTM and CDR2 ANQGSEA. The CDR3 has 14 residues. Here the CDR3 DNA reads TGCAGCGTTTGTACCGGGACAGGGATGTCTGAAGCTTTCTTT. This codes for CSVCTGTGMSEAFF.

A word on this clonotype: Germline is not matched at one junction end, which may reflect a read error. The V and J genes are TRBV28 and TRBJ2-4; no clear D gene. This CDR3 comprises 16 residues. Germline V gene sequence: CDR1 MDHEN, CDR2 SYDVKM. The CDR3 protein is CAGSLSRARAKNIQYF. CDR3 coding DNA: TGTGCCGGCAGTTTATCTAGGGCCAGGGCCAAAAACATTCAGTACTTC. The whole variable domain, filled in from reference TRBV28 and TRBJ2-4, reads DVKVTQSSRYLVKRTGEKVFLECVQDMDHENMFWYRQDPGLGLRLIYFSYDVKMKEKGDIPEGYSVSREKKERFSLILESASTNQTSMYLCAGSLSRARAKNIQYFGAGTRLSVL.

This clonotype was detected a few times. V gene TRBV12-3 or TRBV12-4 combines with J gene TRBJ2-2; TRBD2 matches 7 bases. The CDR3 length is 15 residues. J was trimmed by 4 bases and V by 1 base; bases with no gene match: 3. The DNA for the CDR3 is TGTGCCAGCAGTTTAGGGACTAGTTTCACCGGGGAGCTGTTTTTT. It encodes CASSLGTSFTGELFF.

This clonotype was seen more than once but under ten times. The V call is TRBV5-1, the J call TRBJ2-1; D uncertain. Trimming shortened V by 1 base and J by 9 bases, and 5 bases separated the two germline ends. The CDR3 has 11 residues. Germline values: CDR1 SGHRS, CDR2 YFSETQ. CDR3 in amino acids: CASSLWGEQFF. DNA of the CDR3: TGCGCCAGCAGCTTGTGGGGTGAGCAGTTCTTC.

This clonotype has just one count. The chain links TRBV5-5 to TRBJ2-1; 8 bases align to TRBD2. The junction had 1 base not matched to a gene; V was cut back by 0 bases and J by 5 bases. From germline, CDR1 is SGHKS and CDR2 YYEKEE (reference sequence). This CDR3 spans 14 amino acids. The CDR3 here is CASSLVTSDNEQFF. Here the CDR3 DNA reads TGTGCCAGCAGCTTGGTGACTAGCGACAATGAGCAGTTCTTC.

The chain links TRBV27 to TRBJ2-7, with D possibly being TRBD2 (6 bases). Germline V gene data show CDR1 as MNHEY and CDR2 as SMNVEV (reference sequence). The V gene lost 5 bases and the J gene lost 4 bases, with 12 bases spanning the gap. CDR3 length: 13 amino acids. CDR3 region: CASSMGRGYEQYF. CDR3 bases: TGTGCCAGCAGTATGGGACGGGGGTACGAGCAGTACTTC.

The chain combines TRBV20-1 with TRBJ2-7; D assignment may be TRBD1 or TRBD2 (5 bases each). The V gene's germline CDR1 is DFQATT and CDR2 SNEGSKA (reference sequence). CDR3 size: 15 residues. V was shortened by 5 bases and J by 5 bases, with 22 bases between the two germline ends. The CDR3 DNA reads as TGCAGTGCTCTTGGCCCACTGAGGGGATTGGACGAGCAGTACTTC. Translated, it gives CSALGPLRGLDEQYF.

V gene TRBV5-1 combines with J gene TRBJ1-1; the D gene is possibly TRBD1 (5 bases). This CDR3 region has 14 residues. The V end was cut by 1 base, the J end by 0 bases, with 7 bases between. Per the germline V gene, CDR1 is SGHRS and CDR2 is YFSETQ. The CDR3 bases are TGCGCCAGCAGCTTGATGGGGCTGAACACTGAAGCTTTCTTT. The encoded protein is CASSLMGLNTEAFF.

The chain has TRBV6-2 or TRBV6-3 and TRBJ2-1; D might be TRBD1 (7 bases). This CDR3 contains 13 residues. In germline, CDR1 is MNHEY, CDR2 SVGEGT. The ends were cut back, 8 bases at V and 8 bases at J, with 16 bases in the middle. The CDR3 loop is CASRGTVGDEQFF. The CDR3 DNA follows: TGTGCCAGCCGCGGGACAGTTGGGGATGAGCAGTTCTTC.

This clonotype showed up many times. CDR3 loop: CASSLGSVNEQFF. In nucleotides, the CDR3 is TGTGCCAGCAGCTTAGGATCAGTGAATGAGCAGTTCTTC. The rearrangement joins TRBV13 to TRBJ2-1; no clear D gene. Germline V gene data show CDR1 as PRHDT and CDR2 as FYEKMQ (reference sequence). The V end was cut by 0 bases, the J end by 7 bases, with 7 bases between. The length of the CDR3 is 13 residues.

This clonotype has more than one count but fewer than ten. The chain is built from TRBV5-1 and TRBJ2-1, with 11 nucleotides matching TRBD2. The CDR3 length is 16 residues. V gave up 4 bases and J gave up 3 bases; unmatched junction bases: 6. Germline V gene data show CDR1 as SGHRS and CDR2 as YFSETQ. This chain's CDR3 is CASSLRTSGRYNEQFF. CDR3 coding DNA: TGCGCCAGCAGCCTCCGGACTAGCGGGCGCTACAATGAGCAGTTCTTC.

The genes are TRBV9 and TRBJ1-1, with D possibly matching TRBD1 (6 bases). Germline loops: CDR1 SGDLS, CDR2 YYNGEE. The CDR3 length is 15 residues. Trimming cost V 3 bases and J 1 base, with 13 bases left between them. The CDR3 sequence is CASSAYTGRNTEAFF. For the CDR3, the DNA is TGTGCCAGCAGCGCATATACAGGGCGGAACACTGAAGCTTTCTTT.

The chain has TRBV29-1 and TRBJ2-2, with TRBD2 identical over 11 bases. Looked up from germline, CDR1 is SQVTM and CDR2 is ANQGSEA. The CDR3 runs 18 residues. The V segment lost 0 bases and the J segment 5 bases; nucleotides outside the gene matches: 11. For the CDR3, the DNA is TGCAGCGTTGAAGATCCGCTGACTAGCGGGACAGGAACCGGGGAGCTGTTTTTT. It translates to CSVEDPLTSGTGTGELFF.

The table lists this clonotype with a few counts. The chain links TRBV9 to TRBJ2-3; 7 bases match TRBD2. J lost 0 bases, V lost 3 bases, and 4 bases had no gene match. The CDR3 runs 15 residues. Germline V CDR1 and CDR2: SGDLS, YYNGEE. CDR3 protein: CASSASGTSTDTQYF. The CDR3 bases are TGTGCCAGCAGCGCAAGCGGGACTAGCACAGATACGCAGTATTTT.

The chain is built from TRBV3-1 and TRBJ2-1; a weak D match, TRBD1 (6 bases). The germline CDR1 and CDR2 sequences are LGHDT and YNNKEL (reference sequence). This CDR3 has 15 residues. The V and J ends lost 0 bases and 9 bases respectively, with 15 bases between them. The CDR3 DNA reads TGTGCCAGCAGCCAAGACTACAGGGCCCTGGGTGAGCAGTTCTTC. Amino acid sequence: CASSQDYRALGEQFF.

The V and J genes are TRBV19 and TRBJ2-1, with D perhaps TRBD1 or TRBD2 (6 bases each). This CDR3 region has 20 residues. Per germline, CDR1 LNHDA and CDR2 SQIVND (reference sequence). V gave up 5 bases and J gave up 10 bases, with 36 bases separating them. The DNA of the CDR3 is TGTGCCAGTAGTCGGGACCCCGGAGGGGGGTTTCGGGAGACCCTCCACGAGCAGTTCTTC. This encodes CASSRDPGGGFRETLHEQFF.

The chain uses TRBV12-3 or TRBV12-4 and TRBJ2-1, with D possibly matching TRBD2 (5 bases). The CDR3 has 14 amino acids. Trimming took off 6 bases at V and 8 bases at J, with 17 bases between the two ends. The CDR3 sequence is CASRPSGPRDEQFF. CDR3 sequence (DNA): TGTGCCAGCAGGCCCTCCGGCCCGAGGGATGAGCAGTTCTTC.

This clonotype came up a few times. The chain couples TRBV11-3 to TRBJ2-1; D ambiguous. The germline V gene encodes CDR1 SGHNT and CDR2 YENEEA. CDR3 length equals 13 residues. V lost 5 bases, J lost 7 bases, and 12 bases lay in between. The CDR3 sequence: CASSPQIGNEQFF. The CDR3 DNA sequence: TGTGCCAGCAGCCCACAGATTGGGAATGAGCAGTTCTTC.